One and the same sample provided the 24 T cell receptor beta chains below, sequenced in a study of T cell responses to AZD1222 COVID-19 vaccine. The protocol was immunoSEQ multiplex PCR, while the TCRdb copy is restricted to in-frame clones and leaves out a portion. The sample carries fewer than 250,000 clones, 92% recorded once. Source: peripheral blood, taken on day 0 of AZD1222 vaccination. These receptors were collected from an adult in good health.

V usage is TRBV6-1 and J usage is TRBJ1-4; 10 nucleotides agree with TRBD1. The CDR3 runs 15 residues. Germline V gene data show CDR1 as MNHNS and CDR2 as SASEGT. The V segment lost 3 bases and the J segment 5 bases; nucleotides outside the gene matches: 3. CDR3 in amino acids: CASSDVTGGNEKLFF. CDR3 bases: TGTGCCAGCAGTGATGTGACAGGGGGCAATGAAAAACTGTTTTTT.

This sequence joins TRBV28 and TRBJ2-3; D tentatively reads TRBD1 or TRBD2 (5 bases each). The CDR3 covers 16 residues. Trimming left V 2 bases short and J 6 bases short, with 18 bases between. Germline loops: CDR1 MDHEN, CDR2 SYDVKM. CDR3 residues: CASSLEWGTSLDTQYF. Written as DNA, the CDR3 is TGTGCCAGCAGTTTAGAGTGGGGGACCAGCCTCGATACGCAGTATTTT.

The chain employs TRBV28 and TRBJ1-2; D may be TRBD1 (6 bases). Trimming removed 2 bases at V and 8 bases at J, with 12 bases between. Looked up from germline, CDR1 is MDHEN and CDR2 is SYDVKM. This CDR3 spans 13 amino acids. Here the CDR3 DNA reads TGTGCCAGCAGTTTACGGCCAGGGACAGGCTACACCTTC. Translation: CASSLRPGTGYTF.

The genes are TRBV9 and TRBJ2-3; D is undetermined. There are 16 residues in the CDR3. Deletions cut 4 bases from V and 0 bases from J, with 15 bases between. Germline lookup yields CDR1 SGDLS and CDR2 YYNGEE. The chain's CDR3 is CASSRPDRFSTDTQYF. As DNA, the CDR3 is TGTGCCAGCAGCAGACCGGATCGTTTTAGCACAGATACGCAGTATTTT. Based on the CDR3 plus reference TRBV9 and TRBJ2-3, the full variable domain is DSGVTQTPKHLITATGQRVTLRCSPRSGDLSVYWYQQSLDQGLQFLIQYYNGEERAKGNILERFSAQQFPDLHSELNLSSLELGDSALYFCASSRPDRFSTDTQYFGPGTRLTVL.

The chain has TRBV23-1 and TRBJ1-5; no clear D gene. TRBV23-1 is sorted into the ORF group, with uncertain function. There are 16 residues in the CDR3. The germline V and J ends were trimmed by 5 bases and 0 bases, with 14 bases remaining between them. Written as DNA, the CDR3 is TGCGCCAGCAGTGGATTCGACGGGATTAGCAATCAGCCCCAGCATTTT. This translates into CASSGFDGISNQPQHF.

The V call is TRBV5-4, the J call TRBJ1-5, with D unclear. CDR1 and CDR2 (germline): SGHNT, YYREEE (reference sequence). Trimming left V 1 base short and J 4 bases short, with 9 bases between. The CDR3 runs to 14 residues. The CDR3 nucleotides are TGTGCCAGCAGCTTGTGGGGTGTTAATCAGCCCCAGCATTTT. This gives the protein CASSLWGVNQPQHF. Complete variable domain (other parts from reference TRBV5-4 and TRBJ1-5): ETGVTQSPTHLIKTRGQQVTLRCSSQSGHNTVSWYQQALGQGPQFIFQYYREEENGRGNFPPRFSGLQFPNYSSELNVNALELDDSALYLCASSLWGVNQPQHFGDGTRLSIL.

V gene TRBV4-1 combines with J gene TRBJ2-2; unclear D gene. Germline CDR1 reads MGHRA; CDR2 reads YSYEKL. The V end was cut by 4 bases, the J end by 1 base, with 10 bases between. This CDR3 is 15 amino acids long. CDR3 sequence: CASSLAGRNTGELFF. CDR3 nucleotides: TGCGCCAGCAGCCTCGCCGGACGGAACACCGGGGAGCTGTTTTTT.

The chain combines TRBV5-6 with TRBJ1-5; tentative D call: TRBD1 (5 bases). The CDR3 runs 16 residues. Trimming shortened V by 0 bases and J by 4 bases, and 14 bases separated the two germline ends. Per the germline V gene, CDR1 is SGHDT and CDR2 is YYEEEE. CDR3 residues: CASSLEGLKANQPQHF. The CDR3 DNA reads as TGTGCCAGCAGCTTGGAGGGACTCAAGGCGAATCAGCCCCAGCATTTT. The variable domain in full, with the rest retrieved from reference TRBV5-6 and TRBJ1-5, is DAGVTQSPTHLIKTRGQQVTLRCSPKSGHDTVSWYQQALGQGPQFIFQYYEEEERQRGNFPDRFSGHQFPNYSSELNVNALLLGDSALYLCASSLEGLKANQPQHFGDGTRLSIL.

The rearrangement joins TRBV10-1 to TRBJ1-1, with 8 nucleotides matching TRBD1. CDR1 is WNHNN, CDR2 SYGVQD, per germline (reference sequence). V dropped 5 bases and J dropped 6; count of bases not matched to a gene: 5. The CDR3 spans 13 residues. CDR3 in amino acids: CASSFNRGSEAFF. In DNA, the CDR3 is TGCGCCAGCAGTTTTAACAGGGGGTCTGAAGCTTTCTTT.

The genes are TRBV4-3 and TRBJ1-5; possibly TRBD1 for D (5 bases). The CDR3 sequence is 18 residues long. V gave up 0 bases and J gave up 7 bases, with 22 bases separating them. Germline-derived CDR1 and CDR2 are LGHNA and YSLEER. CDR3 sequence: CASSQELFGPGSMQPQHF. The CDR3 DNA reads as TGCGCCAGCAGCCAAGAACTTTTCGGCCCAGGGTCGATGCAGCCCCAGCATTTT.

In this sample, this clone turned up once. V and J are TRBV3-1 (or the pseudogene TRBV3-2) and TRBJ1-6, with 7 bases lining up with TRBD1. Germline V gene sequence: CDR1 LGHDT, CDR2 YNNKEL (reference sequence). The trim removed 1 base at V and 6 bases at J, leaving 0 bases unmatched. The CDR3 is 14 amino acids. The CDR3 DNA follows: TGTGCCAGCAGCCAAGGACAGGGTAATTCACCCCTCCACTTT. Its translation: CASSQGQGNSPLHF.

The chain recombines TRBV2 with TRBJ2-6; D gene uncertain. The V and J ends lost 7 bases and 2 bases respectively, with 15 bases between them. Germline values: CDR1 SNHLY, CDR2 FYNNEI. The CDR3 totals 16 residues. CDR3 sequence reads: CASTLAGRAGANVLTF. The CDR3 coding sequence is TGTGCCAGCACCCTCGCCGGAAGGGCTGGGGCCAACGTCCTGACTTTC.

This chain joins TRBV6-6 and TRBJ1-3; TRBD1 matches at 7 bases. The CDR3 sequence is 14 residues long. V lost 4 bases, J lost 4 bases, and 4 bases stayed unmatched. Germline assignment: CDR1 MNHNY and CDR2 SVGAGI (reference sequence). DNA of the CDR3: TGTGCCAGCAGTTGGGACAGATCGGGAAACACCATATATTTT. Protein: CASSWDRSGNTIYF.

This sequence joins TRBV7-6 and TRBJ2-7; TRBD2 matches 11 bases. Unmatched junction bases numbered 10, after V lost 2 bases and J lost 1 base. The CDR3 runs to 18 residues. Germline CDR1 SGHVS, CDR2 FNYEAQ. For the CDR3, the DNA is TGTGCCAGCAGCTTAACGCTAGCGGGGGGCCTTGCTTCCTACGAGCAGTACTTC. Amino acids: CASSLTLAGGLASYEQYF.

The V gene is TRBV28, the J gene TRBJ1-5; 7 nucleotides align to TRBD1. The germline gives CDR1 MDHEN, CDR2 SYDVKM. CDR3 length equals 15 residues. V lost 5 bases, J lost 4 bases, and 8 bases stayed unmatched. The CDR3 loop is CASSPQGGANQPQHF. CDR3 DNA: TGTGCCAGCAGTCCCCAGGGGGGAGCAAATCAGCCCCAGCATTTT.

This rearrangement joins TRBV19 to TRBJ1-5; no reliable D call. CDR3 size: 14 residues. Germline V gene lookup returns CDR1 LNHDA and CDR2 SQIVND (reference sequence). The V end was cut by 7 bases, the J end by 0 bases, with 10 bases between. The CDR3 nucleotides are TGTGCCAGTACCGTAGGGAGTAGCAATCAGCCCCAGCATTTT. Translated, it gives CASTVGSSNQPQHF.

This chain connects TRBV28 to TRBJ2-7; 7 bases are a match to TRBD2. The ends lost 7 bases at V and 0 bases at J; junction bases unmatched: 9. Germline assignment: CDR1 MDHEN and CDR2 SYDVKM. This CDR3 comprises 15 residues. CDR3 in DNA: TGTGCCAGCACCTCACTCACGGGGGGCTCCTACGAGCAGTACTTC. This gives the protein CASTSLTGGSYEQYF.

This chain connects TRBV6-2 or TRBV6-3 to TRBJ2-7; D tentatively fits TRBD1 or TRBD2 (8 bases each). The CDR3 covers 17 residues. Germline V gene data show CDR1 as MNHEY and CDR2 as SVGEGT. V lost 5 bases and J lost 4, with 24 bases in between. The CDR3 loop is CASSDRQGSGGQYEQYF. In DNA, the CDR3 is TGTGCCAGCAGTGACAGACAGGGGAGCGGGGGACAGTACGAGCAGTACTTC.

The V call is TRBV28, the J call TRBJ2-7; D remains ambiguous. This CDR3 spans 16 amino acids. Germline loops: CDR1 MDHEN, CDR2 SYDVKM. V was cut by 2 bases and J by 0 bases, with 14 bases left in between. CDR3 sequence (DNA): TGTGCCAGCAGTTTACATATAGCAAAGACCTCCTACGAGCAGTACTTC. Protein: CASSLHIAKTSYEQYF. Variable domain in full (rest from reference TRBV28 and TRBJ2-7): DVKVTQSSRYLVKRTGEKVFLECVQDMDHENMFWYRQDPGLGLRLIYFSYDVKMKEKGDIPEGYSVSREKKERFSLILESASTNQTSMYLCASSLHIAKTSYEQYFGPGTRLTVT.

This chain joins TRBV7-9 and TRBJ1-2; D may be TRBD1 (5 bases). The CDR3 is made up of 11 amino acids. Germline CDR1 reads SEHNR; CDR2 reads FQNEAQ (reference sequence). DNA of the CDR3: TGTGCGCTTGGGGGGGGGACTGGCTACACCTTC. Protein sequence: CALGGGTGYTF. The full variable domain, completed using reference TRBV7-9 and TRBJ1-2, is DTGVSQNPRHKITKRGQNVTFRCDPISEHNRLYWYRQTLGQGPEFLTYFQNEAQLEKSRLLSDRFSAERPKGSFSTLEIQRTEQGDSAMYLCALGGGTGYTFGSGTRLTVV.

V and J are TRBV27 and TRBJ2-1; D possibly corresponds to TRBD1 (6 bases). The germline V gene encodes CDR1 MNHEY and CDR2 SMNVEV (reference sequence). The CDR3 length is 15 residues. Trimming left V 1 base short and J 8 bases short, with 15 bases between. CDR3 in DNA: TGTGCCAGCAGTTTATTGGGGGCTGGCTTAGATGAGCAGTTCTTC. Protein product: CASSLLGAGLDEQFF.

This clone showed up just once. The chain carries TRBV7-9 and TRBJ1-2, with D perhaps matching TRBD1 (5 bases). This CDR3 contains 15 residues. V was shortened by 2 bases and J by 7 bases, with 17 bases between the two germline ends. Germline CDR1 SEHNR, CDR2 FQNEAQ (reference sequence). The CDR3, as DNA: TGTGCCAGCAGCTTACTGGCAGGGCCAGGGAGTGGCTACACCTTC. This gives the protein CASSLLAGPGSGYTF.

This chain joins TRBV5-1 and TRBJ1-1; 9 bases fit TRBD1. Looked up from germline, CDR1 is SGHRS and CDR2 is YFSETQ. Trimming removed 3 bases from V and 5 bases from J; junction bases left unmatched: 11. CDR3 length equals 16 residues. CDR3 residues: CASSSAGTGSKTEAFF. CDR3 in DNA: TGCGCCAGCAGCTCCGCCGGGACAGGGAGTAAAACTGAAGCTTTCTTT.

The chain links TRBV11-2 to TRBJ1-2; 8 bases agree with TRBD1. The V gene's germline CDR1 is SGHAT and CDR2 FQNNGV. This CDR3 contains 14 residues. V lost 8 bases to trimming and J lost 4 bases; unmatched junction nucleotides: 9. As DNA, the CDR3 is TGTGCCAGCCAAAAGGACAGGGAGGGCTATGGCTACACCTTC. Translating gives CASQKDREGYGYTF.